The T cell receptor (beta chain) under discussion was sequenced for a study of blood T cell repertoires in COVID-19. The V end was cut by 10 bases, the J end by 3 bases, with 9 bases between. Germline values: CDR1 SGHTS, CDR2 YDEGEE. The CDR3 runs to 11 residues. Methods used by the authors: Amplifying reference gene primers gave estimates of nucleated cell counts. Assay: immunoSEQ multiplex PCR; the TCRdb copy retains only in-frame clones and omits some. V and J calls and clone size follow that table, whereas D and trimming were derived from the DNA. The data hold about 42,000 clones, with about 88% observed a single time.

V usage is TRBV5-8 and J usage is TRBJ2-3; TRBD2 might be the D (6 bases). This TCR was recovered from a man aged 70 or older with active COVID-19. The sequencing input was peripheral blood. CDR3: CASSVTDTQYF. The CDR3 DNA is TGTGCCTCTAGCGTGACAGATACGCAGTATTTT.